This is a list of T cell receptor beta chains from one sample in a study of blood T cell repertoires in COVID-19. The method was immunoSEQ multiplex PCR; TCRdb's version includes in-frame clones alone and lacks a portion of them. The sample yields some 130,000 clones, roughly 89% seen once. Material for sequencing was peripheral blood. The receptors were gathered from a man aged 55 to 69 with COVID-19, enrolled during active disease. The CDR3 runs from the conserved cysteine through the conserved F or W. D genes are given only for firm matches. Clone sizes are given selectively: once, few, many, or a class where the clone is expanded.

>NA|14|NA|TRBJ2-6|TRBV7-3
TGTGCCAGCAGCCAGGGTTCTGGGGCCAACGTCCTGACTTTC
CASSQGSGANVLTF
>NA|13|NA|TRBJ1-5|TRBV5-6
TGTGCCAGCAGTCAGGGTAGCAATCAGCCCCAGCATTTT
CASSQGSNQPQHF
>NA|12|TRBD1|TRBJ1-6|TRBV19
TGTGCCAGTAACAGGGGTGATTCACCCCTCCACTTT
CASNRGDSPLHF
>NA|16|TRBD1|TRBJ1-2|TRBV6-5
TGTGCCAGCAGTTGGGGAACAGGGGAGAGTAACTATGGCTACACCTTC
CASSWGTGESNYGYTF
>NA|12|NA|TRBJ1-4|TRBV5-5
TGTGCCAGCAGCTTGGTTTTGGGCACACTGTTTTTT
CASSLVLGTLFF
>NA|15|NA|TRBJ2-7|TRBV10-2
TGCGCCAGCAGTGAGTCTCGAGCGTTTAACTACGAGCAGTACTTC
CASSESRAFNYEQYF
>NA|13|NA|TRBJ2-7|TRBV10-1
TGCGCCAGCCCCCAGGTAGAGCCCTACGAGCAGTACTTC
CASPQVEPYEQYF
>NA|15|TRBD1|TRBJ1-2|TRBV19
TGTGCCAGTAGTTCGATACAGGGGGGCAACTATGGCTACACCTTC
CASSSIQGGNYGYTF
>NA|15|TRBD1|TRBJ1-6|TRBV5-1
TGCGCCAGCAGGCCCGGGGACAGGGGAAATTCACCCCTCCACTTT
CASRPGDRGNSPLHF
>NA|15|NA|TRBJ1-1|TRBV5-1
TGCGCCAGCAGCTTGCCGACGGGGATGAACACTGAAGCTTTCTTT
CASSLPTGMNTEAFF
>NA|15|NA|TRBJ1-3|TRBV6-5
TGTGCCAGCAGCCTCGCTGCGATGGCTGGAAACACCATATATTTT
CASSLAAMAGNTIYF
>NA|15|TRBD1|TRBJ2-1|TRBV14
TGTGCCAGCAGCGAAACAGGGGGAGCCTACAATGAGCAGTTCTTC
CASSETGGAYNEQFF
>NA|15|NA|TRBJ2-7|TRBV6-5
TGTGCCAGCAGTTCCCGACTCATAGGACAATACGAGCAGTACTTC
CASSSRLIGQYEQYF
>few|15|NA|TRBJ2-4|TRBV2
TGTGCCAGCAGTGAGGACTGGGGTTTGAAAAACATTCAGTACTTC
CASSEDWGLKNIQYF
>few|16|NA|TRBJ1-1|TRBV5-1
TGCGCCAGCAGCCTCTGGGGGGGAGAAAAGAACACTGAAGCTTTCTTT
CASSLWGGEKNTEAFF
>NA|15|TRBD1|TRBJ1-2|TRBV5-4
TGTGCCAGCACTCGTCGGCTGGACAGGATGATTGGCTACACCTTC
CASTRRLDRMIGYTF
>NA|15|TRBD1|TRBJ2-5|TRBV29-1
TGCAGCGTTAGAATGACAGGGGACTCGAAGCGGACCCAGTACTTC
CSVRMTGDSKRTQYF
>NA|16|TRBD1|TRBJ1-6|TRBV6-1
TGTGCCAGCAATGAAATTGACAGGGAATTCGATTCACCCCTCCACTTT
CASNEIDREFDSPLHF
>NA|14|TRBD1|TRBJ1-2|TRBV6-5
TGTGCCAGCAGACCGGACAGGGGTTACTATGGCTACACCTTC
CASRPDRGYYGYTF
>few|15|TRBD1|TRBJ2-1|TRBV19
TGTGCCAGTAGTATAACCGGGACAGGTTACAATGAGCAGTTCTTC
CASSITGTGYNEQFF
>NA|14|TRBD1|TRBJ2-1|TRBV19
TGTGCCAGTTTGGGGTACAACAGGGGGGATGAGCAGTTCTTC
CASLGYNRGDEQFF
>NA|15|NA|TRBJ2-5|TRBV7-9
TGTGCCAGCAGCTCCCGGTGGGGGGATCAAGAGACCCAGTACTTC
CASSSRWGDQETQYF
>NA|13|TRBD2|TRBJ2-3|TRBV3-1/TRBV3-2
TGTGCCAGCGGGAAAGCGGGGACAGATACGCAGTATTTT
CASGKAGTDTQYF
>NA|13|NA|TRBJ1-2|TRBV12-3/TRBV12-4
TGTGCCAGCAGTTTGTCCGACAGCTATGGCTACACCTTC
CASSLSDSYGYTF
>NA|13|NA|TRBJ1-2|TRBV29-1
TGCAGCGGTATAGGGGGATCTAACTATGGCTACACCTTC
CSGIGGSNYGYTF
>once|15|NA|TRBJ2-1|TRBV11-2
TGTGCCAGCAGCTTTGGGGCGGACTCCTACAATGAGCAGTTCTTC
CASSFGADSYNEQFF
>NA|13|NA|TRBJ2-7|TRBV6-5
TGTGCCAGCACTTCCCCAGGAGGGCGCGAGCAGTACTTC
CASTSPGGREQYF
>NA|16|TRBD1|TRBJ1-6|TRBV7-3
TGTGCCAGCAGCTTAACCGGGGTAGGGGGCGATTCACCCCTCCACTTT
CASSLTGVGGDSPLHF
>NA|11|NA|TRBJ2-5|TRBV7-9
TGTGCCAGCAGCCCGCAAGAGACCCAGTACTTC
CASSPQETQYF
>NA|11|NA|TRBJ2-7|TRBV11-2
TGTGCCAGCAGCCTCCTTTACGAGCAGTACTTC
CASSLLYEQYF
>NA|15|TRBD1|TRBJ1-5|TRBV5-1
TGCGCCAGCAGCTTTACAGGGGAAAGCAATCAGCCCCAGCATTTT
CASSFTGESNQPQHF
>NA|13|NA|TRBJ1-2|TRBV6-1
TGTGCCAGCAGTGAGATTCGGGACTATGGCTACACCTTC
CASSEIRDYGYTF
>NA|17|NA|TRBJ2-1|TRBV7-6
TGTGCCAGCAGCTTGGGTCAGAACAGTATGCTCTACAATGAGCAGTTCTTC
CASSLGQNSMLYNEQFF
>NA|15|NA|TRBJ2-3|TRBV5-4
TGTGCCAGCAGCTTGTCAGGGTTCGTCACAGATACGCAGTATTTT
CASSLSGFVTDTQYF
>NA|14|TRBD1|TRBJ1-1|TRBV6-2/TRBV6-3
TGTGCCAGCAGTTCGGACAGGGGGACAACTGAAGCTTTCTTT
CASSSDRGTTEAFF
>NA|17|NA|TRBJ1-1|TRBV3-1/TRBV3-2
TGTGCCAGCAGCCAAGAGCGCAGACAGGTGCTGAACACTGAAGCTTTCTTT
CASSQERRQVLNTEAFF
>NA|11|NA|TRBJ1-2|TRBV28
TGTGCCAGCGGGAGAACCCATGGCTACACCTTC
CASGRTHGYTF
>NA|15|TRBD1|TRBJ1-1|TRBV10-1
TGCGCCAGCAGTGAGTCGGGACAGGGAGTCACTGAAGCTTTCTTT
CASSESGQGVTEAFF
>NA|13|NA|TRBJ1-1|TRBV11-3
TGTGCCCCCCCCCGCGGGGGAAACACTGAAGCTTTCTTT
CAPPRGGNTEAFF
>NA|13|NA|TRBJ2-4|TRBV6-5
TGTGCCAGCAGTTACTCATCCGGGTCCATTCAGTACTTC
CASSYSSGSIQYF
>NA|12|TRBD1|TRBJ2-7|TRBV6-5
TGTGCCACCAACTCAGGGGGTTGGGAGCAGTACTTC
CATNSGGWEQYF
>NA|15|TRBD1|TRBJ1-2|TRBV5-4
TGTGCCAGCAGCATTCAGGGACAGGGAATTGAGGGCTACACCTTC
CASSIQGQGIEGYTF
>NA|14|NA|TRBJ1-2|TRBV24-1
TGTGCCACCAGTGATGATGACAGATCCTATGGCTACACCTTC
CATSDDDRSYGYTF
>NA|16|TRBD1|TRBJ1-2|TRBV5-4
TGTGCCAGCAGCTTGGATGGGACAGGGATCTTGTATGGCTACACCTTC
CASSLDGTGILYGYTF
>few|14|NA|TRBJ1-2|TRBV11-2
TGTGCCAGCAGCTTCAAGACCTCTAGGCTTGGCTACACCTTC
CASSFKTSRLGYTF
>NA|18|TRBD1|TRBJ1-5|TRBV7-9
TGTGCCAGCAGCTCCCCTGCCGGGACAGGGGATAACGATCAGCCCCAGCATTTT
CASSSPAGTGDNDQPQHF
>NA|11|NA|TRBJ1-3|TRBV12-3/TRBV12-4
TGTGCCAGCAGCCAAAAAAACACCATATATTTT
CASSQKNTIYF
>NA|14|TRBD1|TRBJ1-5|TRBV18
TGTGCCAGCTCAACGACAGGGTTCAATCAGCCCCAGCATTTT
CASSTTGFNQPQHF
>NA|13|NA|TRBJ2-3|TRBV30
TGTGCCTGGAATGGAGGGAGCACAGATACGCAGTATTTT
CAWNGGSTDTQYF